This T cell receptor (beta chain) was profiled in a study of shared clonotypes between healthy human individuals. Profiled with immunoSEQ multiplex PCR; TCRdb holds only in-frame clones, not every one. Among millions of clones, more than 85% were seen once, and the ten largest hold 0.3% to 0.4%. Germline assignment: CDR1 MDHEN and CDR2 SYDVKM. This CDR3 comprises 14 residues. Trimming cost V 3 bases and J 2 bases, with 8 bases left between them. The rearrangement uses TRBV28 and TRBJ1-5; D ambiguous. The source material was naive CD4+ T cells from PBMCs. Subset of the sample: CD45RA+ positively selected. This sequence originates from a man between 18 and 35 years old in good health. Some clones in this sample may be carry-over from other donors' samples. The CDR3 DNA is TGTGCCAGCAGTTTTCGGTTCCGCAATCAGCCCCAGCATTTT. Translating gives CASSFRFRNQPQHF.